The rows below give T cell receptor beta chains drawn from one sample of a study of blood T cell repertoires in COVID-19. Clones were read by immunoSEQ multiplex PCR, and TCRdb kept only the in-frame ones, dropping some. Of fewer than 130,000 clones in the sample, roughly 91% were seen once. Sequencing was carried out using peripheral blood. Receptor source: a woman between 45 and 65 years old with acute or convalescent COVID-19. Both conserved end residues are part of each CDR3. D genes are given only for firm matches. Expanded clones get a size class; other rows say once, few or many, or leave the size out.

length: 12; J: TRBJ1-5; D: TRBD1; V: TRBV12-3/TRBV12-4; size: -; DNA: TGTGCCAGCAGCCCGGGACAGCAGCCCCAGCATTTT; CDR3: CASSPGQQPQHF
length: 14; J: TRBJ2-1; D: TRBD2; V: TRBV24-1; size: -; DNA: TGTGCCACCAAGAGCGGGGAGGATAGCAATGAGCAGTTCTTC; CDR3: CATKSGEDSNEQFF
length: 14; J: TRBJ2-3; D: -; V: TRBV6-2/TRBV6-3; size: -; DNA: TGTGCCAGCAGTTTAGCGGTTTCCACAGATACGCAGTATTTT; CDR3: CASSLAVSTDTQYF
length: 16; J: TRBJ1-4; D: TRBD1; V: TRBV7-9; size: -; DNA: TGTGCCAGCAGCTTCGGACAGGGGGTTGTTGGAGAAAAACTGTTTTTT; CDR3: CASSFGQGVVGEKLFF
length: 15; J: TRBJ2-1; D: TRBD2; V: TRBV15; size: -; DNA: TGTGCCACCAGCAGAGATTTACTAGCGGGTGATGAGCAGTTCTTC; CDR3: CATSRDLLAGDEQFF
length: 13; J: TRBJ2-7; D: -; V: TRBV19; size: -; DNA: TGTGCCAGTAGTTCCACAGGGTCCTACGAGCAGTACTTC; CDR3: CASSSTGSYEQYF
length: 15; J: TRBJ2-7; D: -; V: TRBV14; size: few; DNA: TGTGCCAGCAGCCAAGAGGGAGTTTTGGGGTACGAGCAGTACTTC; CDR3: CASSQEGVLGYEQYF
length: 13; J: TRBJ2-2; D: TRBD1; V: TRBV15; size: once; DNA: TGTGCCACCCGGGACAGTAACACCGGGGAGCTGTTTTTT; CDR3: CATRDSNTGELFF
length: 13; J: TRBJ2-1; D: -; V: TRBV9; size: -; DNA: TGTGCCAGCAGTACCGGTCCCTACAATGAGCAGTTCTTC; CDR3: CASSTGPYNEQFF
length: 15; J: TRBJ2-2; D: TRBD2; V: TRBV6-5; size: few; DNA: TGTGCCAGCAGTTCAATTAGCGGGAGAATCGGGGAGCTGTTTTTT; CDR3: CASSSISGRIGELFF
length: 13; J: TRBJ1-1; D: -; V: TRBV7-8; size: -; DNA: TGTGCCAGCAGCTTAAATTTGGCAACTGAAGCTTTCTTT; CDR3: CASSLNLATEAFF
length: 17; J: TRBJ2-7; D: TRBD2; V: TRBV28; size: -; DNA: TGTGCCAGCAGTTTACGGAGGGCTAGCGGCTACCATTACGAGCAGTACTTC; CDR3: CASSLRRASGYHYEQYF
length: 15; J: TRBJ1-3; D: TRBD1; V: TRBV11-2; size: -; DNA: TGTGCCAGCAGCTTGGGACAGGGTGCGGGAAACACCATATATTTT; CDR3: CASSLGQGAGNTIYF
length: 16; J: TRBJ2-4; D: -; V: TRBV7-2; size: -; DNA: TGTGCCAGCAGCTCCACAGGTCTGCTAGCCAAAAACATTCAGTACTTC; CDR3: CASSSTGLLAKNIQYF
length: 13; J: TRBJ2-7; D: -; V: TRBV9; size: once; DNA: TGTGCCAGCAGCGTAGTCGGGGGTAGCGAGCAGTACTTC; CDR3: CASSVVGGSEQYF
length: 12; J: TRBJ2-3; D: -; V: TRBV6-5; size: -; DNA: TGTGCCAGCAGCTCTTTCACAGATACGCAGTATTTT; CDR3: CASSSFTDTQYF
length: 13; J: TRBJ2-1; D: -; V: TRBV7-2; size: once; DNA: TGTGCCAGCAGCCAGGACTACACCAATGAGCAGTTCTTC; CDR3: CASSQDYTNEQFF
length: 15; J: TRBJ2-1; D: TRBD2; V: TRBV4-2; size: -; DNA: TGTGCCAGCAGCCAAGTTGGGGGGGAGGGGAATGAGCAGTTCTTC; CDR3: CASSQVGGEGNEQFF
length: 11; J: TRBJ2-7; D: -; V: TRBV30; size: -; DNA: TGTGCCTGGACCACAGGTCGCGAGCAGTACTTC; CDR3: CAWTTGREQYF
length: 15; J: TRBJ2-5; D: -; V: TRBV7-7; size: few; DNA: TGTGCCAGCAGCTTAGAAGGGGTTCCCCAAGAGACCCAGTACTTC; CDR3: CASSLEGVPQETQYF
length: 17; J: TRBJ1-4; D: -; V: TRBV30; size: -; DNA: TGTGCCTGGAGTGTAAGGTTGTGGGGGGCAACTAATGAAAAACTGTTTTTT; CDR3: CAWSVRLWGATNEKLFF
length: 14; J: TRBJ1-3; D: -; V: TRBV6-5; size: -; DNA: TGTGCCAGCAGGGACATTACTCTTGGAAACACCATATATTTT; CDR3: CASRDITLGNTIYF
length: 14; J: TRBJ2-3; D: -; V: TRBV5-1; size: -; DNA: TGCGCCAGCAGCTTTCGACAAACCACAGATACGCAGTATTTT; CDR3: CASSFRQTTDTQYF